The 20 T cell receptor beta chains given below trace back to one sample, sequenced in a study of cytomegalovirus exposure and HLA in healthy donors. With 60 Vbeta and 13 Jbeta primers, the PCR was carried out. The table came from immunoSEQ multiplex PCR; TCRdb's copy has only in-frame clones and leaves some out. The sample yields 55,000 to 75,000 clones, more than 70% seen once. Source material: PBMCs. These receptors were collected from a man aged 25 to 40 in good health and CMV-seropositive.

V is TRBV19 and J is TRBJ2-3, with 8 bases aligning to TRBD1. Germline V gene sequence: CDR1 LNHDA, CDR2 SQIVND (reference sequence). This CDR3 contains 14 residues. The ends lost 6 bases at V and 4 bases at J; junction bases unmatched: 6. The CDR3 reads CASSHGTGADTQYF. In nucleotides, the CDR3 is TGTGCCAGTAGCCACGGGACAGGTGCAGATACGCAGTATTTT.

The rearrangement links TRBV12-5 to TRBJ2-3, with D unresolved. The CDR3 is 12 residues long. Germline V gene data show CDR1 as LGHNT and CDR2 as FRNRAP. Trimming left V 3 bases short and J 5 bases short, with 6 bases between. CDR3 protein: CASGFGGDTQYF. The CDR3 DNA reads TGTGCTAGTGGTTTCGGTGGAGATACGCAGTATTTT.

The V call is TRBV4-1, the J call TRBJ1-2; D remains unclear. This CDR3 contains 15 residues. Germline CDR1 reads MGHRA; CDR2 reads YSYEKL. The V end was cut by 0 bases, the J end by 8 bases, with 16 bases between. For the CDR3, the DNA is TGCGCCAGCAGCCAAGATAGCCTGCCCACGGGAGGCTACACCTTC. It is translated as CASSQDSLPTGGYTF.

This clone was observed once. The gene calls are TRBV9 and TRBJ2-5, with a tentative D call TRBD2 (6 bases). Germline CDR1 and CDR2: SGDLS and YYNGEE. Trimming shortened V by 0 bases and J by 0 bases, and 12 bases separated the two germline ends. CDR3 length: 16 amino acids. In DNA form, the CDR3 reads TGTGCCAGCAGCGTAGGGGACTTTCCGTACCAAGAGACCCAGTACTTC. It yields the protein CASSVGDFPYQETQYF.

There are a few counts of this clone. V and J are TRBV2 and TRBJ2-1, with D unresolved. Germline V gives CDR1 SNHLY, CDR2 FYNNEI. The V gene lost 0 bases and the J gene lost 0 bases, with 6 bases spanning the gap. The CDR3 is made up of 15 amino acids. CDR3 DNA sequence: TGTGCCAGCAGTGAAGCTTTCCACTCCTACAATGAGCAGTTCTTC. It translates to CASSEAFHSYNEQFF.

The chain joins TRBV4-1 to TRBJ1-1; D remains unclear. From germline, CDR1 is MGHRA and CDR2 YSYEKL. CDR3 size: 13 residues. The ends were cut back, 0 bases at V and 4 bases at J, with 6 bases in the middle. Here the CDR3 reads CASSQELSTEAFF. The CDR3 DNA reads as TGCGCCAGCAGCCAAGAATTGAGCACTGAAGCTTTCTTT.

The CDR3 nucleotides are TGTGCCAGCAGCTTAGTAGACACTGAAGCTTTCTTT. This gives the protein CASSLVDTEAFF. The chain links TRBV7-8 to TRBJ1-1; D is unclear. Germline CDR1 reads SGHVS; CDR2 reads FQNEAQ. This CDR3 comprises 12 residues. Trimming removed 1 base at V and 3 bases at J, with 3 bases between.

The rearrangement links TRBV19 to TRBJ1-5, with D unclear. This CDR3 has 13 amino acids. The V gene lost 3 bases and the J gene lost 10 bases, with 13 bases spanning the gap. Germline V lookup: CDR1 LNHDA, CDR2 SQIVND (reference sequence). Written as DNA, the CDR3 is TGTGCCAGTAGTATGACGGGAGGGAGACCCCAGCATTTT. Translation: CASSMTGGRPQHF.

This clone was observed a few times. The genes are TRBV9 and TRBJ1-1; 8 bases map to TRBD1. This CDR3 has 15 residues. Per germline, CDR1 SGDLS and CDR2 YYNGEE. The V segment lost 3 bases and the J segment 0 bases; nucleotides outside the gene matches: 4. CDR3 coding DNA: TGTGCCAGCAGCGGACAGGGGAGAATGAACACTGAAGCTTTCTTT. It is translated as CASSGQGRMNTEAFF. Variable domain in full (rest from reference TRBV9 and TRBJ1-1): DSGVTQTPKHLITATGQRVTLRCSPRSGDLSVYWYQQSLDQGLQFLIQYYNGEERAKGNILERFSAQQFPDLHSELNLSSLELGDSALYFCASSGQGRMNTEAFFGQGTRLTVV.

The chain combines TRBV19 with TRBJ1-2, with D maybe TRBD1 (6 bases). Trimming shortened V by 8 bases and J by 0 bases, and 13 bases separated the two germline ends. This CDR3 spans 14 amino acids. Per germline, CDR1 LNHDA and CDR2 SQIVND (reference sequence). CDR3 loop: CASGRDIANYGYTF. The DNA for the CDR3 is TGTGCCAGTGGCCGGGACATAGCTAACTATGGCTACACCTTC.

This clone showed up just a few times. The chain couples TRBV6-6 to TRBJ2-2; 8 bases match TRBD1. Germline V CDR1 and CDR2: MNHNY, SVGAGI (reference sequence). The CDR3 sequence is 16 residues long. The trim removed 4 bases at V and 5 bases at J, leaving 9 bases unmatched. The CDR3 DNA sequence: TGTGCCAGCAGTTTTATTGGACAGGGACGGACCGGGGAGCTGTTTTTT. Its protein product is CASSFIGQGRTGELFF.

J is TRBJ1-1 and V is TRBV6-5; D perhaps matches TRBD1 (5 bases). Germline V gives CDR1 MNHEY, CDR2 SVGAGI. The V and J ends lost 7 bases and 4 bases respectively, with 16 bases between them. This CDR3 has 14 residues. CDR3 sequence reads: CASTAGGGGTEAFF. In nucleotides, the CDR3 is TGTGCCAGCACCGCCGGGGGTGGAGGCACTGAAGCTTTCTTT.

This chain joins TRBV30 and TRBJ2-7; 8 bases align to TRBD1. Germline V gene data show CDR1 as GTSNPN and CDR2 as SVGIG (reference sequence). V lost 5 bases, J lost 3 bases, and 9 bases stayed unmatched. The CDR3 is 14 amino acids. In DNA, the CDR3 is TGTGCCTGGGGGAGACAGGGGCTCCGCTACGAGCAGTACTTC. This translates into CAWGRQGLRYEQYF.

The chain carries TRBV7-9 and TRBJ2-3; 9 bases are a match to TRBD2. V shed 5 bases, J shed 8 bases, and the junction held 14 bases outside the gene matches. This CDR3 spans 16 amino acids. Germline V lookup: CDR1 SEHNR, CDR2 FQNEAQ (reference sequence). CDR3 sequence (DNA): TGTGCCAGCAGCCCAACAAAGGAGGCGGGGGGGCGTACGCAGTATTTT. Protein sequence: CASSPTKEAGGRTQYF.

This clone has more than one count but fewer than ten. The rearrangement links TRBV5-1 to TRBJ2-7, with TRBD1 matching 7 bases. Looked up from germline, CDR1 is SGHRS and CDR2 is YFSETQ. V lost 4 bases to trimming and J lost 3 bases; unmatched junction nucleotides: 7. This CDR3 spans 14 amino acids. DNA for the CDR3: TGCGCCAGCAGCGACGGACCAGGGGGCTACGAGCAGTACTTC. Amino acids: CASSDGPGGYEQYF.

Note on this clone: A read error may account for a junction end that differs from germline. The CDR3 here is CASSQVGQSNQPQHF. CDR3 DNA sequence: TGCGCCAGCAGCCAAGTGGGACAGAGCAACCAGCCCCAGCATTTT. This chain connects TRBV4-1 to TRBJ1-5; 7 positions agree with TRBD1. Germline V gene lookup returns CDR1 MGHRA and CDR2 YSYEKL. This CDR3 comprises 15 residues.

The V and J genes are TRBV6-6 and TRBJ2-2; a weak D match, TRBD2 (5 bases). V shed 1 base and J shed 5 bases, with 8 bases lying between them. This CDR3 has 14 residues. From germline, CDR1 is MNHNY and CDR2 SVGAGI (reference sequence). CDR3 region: CASSYFPGTGELFF. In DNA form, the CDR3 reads TGTGCCAGCAGTTACTTTCCGGGGACCGGGGAGCTGTTTTTT.

The CDR3 DNA reads as TGTGCCAGTCGGACTAGCGGGGGGGCCTATGAGCAGTTCTTC. Translated, it gives CASRTSGGAYEQFF. The chain carries TRBV19 and TRBJ2-1, with 15 bases that match TRBD2. Trimming cost V 8 bases and J 8 bases; bases outside gene matches: 4. Germline V gene sequence: CDR1 LNHDA, CDR2 SQIVND (reference sequence). CDR3 length: 14 residues.

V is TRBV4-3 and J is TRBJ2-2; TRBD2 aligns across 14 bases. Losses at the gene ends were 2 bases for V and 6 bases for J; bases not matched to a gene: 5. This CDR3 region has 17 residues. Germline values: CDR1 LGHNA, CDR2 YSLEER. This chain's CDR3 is CASSQSTSGGAPGELFF. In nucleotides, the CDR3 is TGCGCCAGCAGCCAATCGACTAGCGGGGGGGCCCCCGGGGAGCTGTTTTTT.

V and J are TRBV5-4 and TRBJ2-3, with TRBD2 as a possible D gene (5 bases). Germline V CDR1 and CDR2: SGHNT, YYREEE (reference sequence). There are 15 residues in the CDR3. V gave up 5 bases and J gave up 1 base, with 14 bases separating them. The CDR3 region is CASSIASGGTDTQYF. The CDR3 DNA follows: TGTGCCAGCAGTATTGCTTCCGGGGGCACAGATACGCAGTATTTT. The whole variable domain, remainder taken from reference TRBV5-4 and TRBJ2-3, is ETGVTQSPTHLIKTRGQQVTLRCSSQSGHNTVSWYQQALGQGPQFIFQYYREEENGRGNFPPRFSGLQFPNYSSELNVNALELDDSALYLCASSIASGGTDTQYFGPGTRLTVL.